The 6 T cell receptor beta chains in this list originate from one sample, sequenced in a study of CD8 T cells in Susac syndrome. With random hexamers, reverse transcription was performed on roughly 0.5 to 1 ug of RNA. One entry per CDR3 protein, called by TCRdb with MiXCR from the immunoSEQ multiplex PCR reads. The table has 70,000 to 100,000 distinct CDR3 sequences, 95% to 96% seen once. Source material: CD8+ T cells from PBMCs. The receptor source for this set is a human donor with Susac syndrome.

The chain has TRBV7-9 and TRBJ2-5, with a possible D match to TRBD2 (5 bases). With 2 bases removed from V and 0 bases from J, the gap between germline ends came to 7 bases. The germline V gene has CDR1 SEHNR and CDR2 FQNEAQ (reference sequence). CDR3 length: 14 amino acids. The CDR3 DNA follows: TGTGCCAGCAGCTTATCTAGCTACCAAGAGACCCAGTACTTC. Encoded protein: CASSLSSYQETQYF.

The chain is built from TRBV29-1 and TRBJ1-2; D remains ambiguous. There are 12 residues in the CDR3. Germline V gene lookup returns CDR1 SQVTM and CDR2 ANQGSEA. V was shortened by 3 bases and J by 6 bases, with 11 bases between the two germline ends. The DNA of the CDR3 is TGCAGCGTTGATCGCCAACAAAATGGCTACACCTTC. It yields the protein CSVDRQQNGYTF.

The chain recombines TRBV18 with TRBJ2-7; tentative D call: TRBD2 (6 bases). Germline lookup yields CDR1 KGHSH and CDR2 LQKENI. The V end lost 4 bases, the J end lost 2 bases, and 15 bases lay between the germline ends. The CDR3 is 15 amino acids. The CDR3 DNA reads as TGTGCCAGCTCACTCAGGGACTCACCCCCCTACGAGCAGTACTTC. Translating gives CASSLRDSPPYEQYF.

This rearrangement joins TRBV28 to TRBJ2-3; 8 nucleotides match TRBD2. Germline V gives CDR1 MDHEN, CDR2 SYDVKM. With V trimmed by 5 bases and J by 6 bases, 16 bases remained unmatched. The CDR3 totals 17 residues. The CDR3 loop reads CASSTSFPGGAGDTQYF. In nucleotides, the CDR3 is TGTGCCAGCAGTACAAGTTTTCCCGGGGGGGCTGGTGATACGCAGTATTTT.

The V and J genes are TRBV12-3 or TRBV12-4 and TRBJ2-7; 7 bases map to TRBD1. This CDR3 comprises 14 residues. Trimming cost V 4 bases and J 0 bases; bases outside gene matches: 3. CDR3 loop: CASSSGTVSYEQYF. CDR3 in DNA: TGTGCCAGCAGTTCAGGGACAGTCTCCTACGAGCAGTACTTC.

V and J are TRBV6-5 and TRBJ2-3; D remains unclear. This CDR3 spans 19 amino acids. Germline V gene lookup returns CDR1 MNHEY and CDR2 SVGAGI. The germline V and J ends were trimmed by 0 bases and 4 bases, with 23 bases remaining between them. For the CDR3, the DNA is TGTGCCAGCAGTTACTCGAGGTTTAGCCTCCCCCTCCACGCAGATACGCAGTATTTT. Its protein is CASSYSRFSLPLHADTQYF.